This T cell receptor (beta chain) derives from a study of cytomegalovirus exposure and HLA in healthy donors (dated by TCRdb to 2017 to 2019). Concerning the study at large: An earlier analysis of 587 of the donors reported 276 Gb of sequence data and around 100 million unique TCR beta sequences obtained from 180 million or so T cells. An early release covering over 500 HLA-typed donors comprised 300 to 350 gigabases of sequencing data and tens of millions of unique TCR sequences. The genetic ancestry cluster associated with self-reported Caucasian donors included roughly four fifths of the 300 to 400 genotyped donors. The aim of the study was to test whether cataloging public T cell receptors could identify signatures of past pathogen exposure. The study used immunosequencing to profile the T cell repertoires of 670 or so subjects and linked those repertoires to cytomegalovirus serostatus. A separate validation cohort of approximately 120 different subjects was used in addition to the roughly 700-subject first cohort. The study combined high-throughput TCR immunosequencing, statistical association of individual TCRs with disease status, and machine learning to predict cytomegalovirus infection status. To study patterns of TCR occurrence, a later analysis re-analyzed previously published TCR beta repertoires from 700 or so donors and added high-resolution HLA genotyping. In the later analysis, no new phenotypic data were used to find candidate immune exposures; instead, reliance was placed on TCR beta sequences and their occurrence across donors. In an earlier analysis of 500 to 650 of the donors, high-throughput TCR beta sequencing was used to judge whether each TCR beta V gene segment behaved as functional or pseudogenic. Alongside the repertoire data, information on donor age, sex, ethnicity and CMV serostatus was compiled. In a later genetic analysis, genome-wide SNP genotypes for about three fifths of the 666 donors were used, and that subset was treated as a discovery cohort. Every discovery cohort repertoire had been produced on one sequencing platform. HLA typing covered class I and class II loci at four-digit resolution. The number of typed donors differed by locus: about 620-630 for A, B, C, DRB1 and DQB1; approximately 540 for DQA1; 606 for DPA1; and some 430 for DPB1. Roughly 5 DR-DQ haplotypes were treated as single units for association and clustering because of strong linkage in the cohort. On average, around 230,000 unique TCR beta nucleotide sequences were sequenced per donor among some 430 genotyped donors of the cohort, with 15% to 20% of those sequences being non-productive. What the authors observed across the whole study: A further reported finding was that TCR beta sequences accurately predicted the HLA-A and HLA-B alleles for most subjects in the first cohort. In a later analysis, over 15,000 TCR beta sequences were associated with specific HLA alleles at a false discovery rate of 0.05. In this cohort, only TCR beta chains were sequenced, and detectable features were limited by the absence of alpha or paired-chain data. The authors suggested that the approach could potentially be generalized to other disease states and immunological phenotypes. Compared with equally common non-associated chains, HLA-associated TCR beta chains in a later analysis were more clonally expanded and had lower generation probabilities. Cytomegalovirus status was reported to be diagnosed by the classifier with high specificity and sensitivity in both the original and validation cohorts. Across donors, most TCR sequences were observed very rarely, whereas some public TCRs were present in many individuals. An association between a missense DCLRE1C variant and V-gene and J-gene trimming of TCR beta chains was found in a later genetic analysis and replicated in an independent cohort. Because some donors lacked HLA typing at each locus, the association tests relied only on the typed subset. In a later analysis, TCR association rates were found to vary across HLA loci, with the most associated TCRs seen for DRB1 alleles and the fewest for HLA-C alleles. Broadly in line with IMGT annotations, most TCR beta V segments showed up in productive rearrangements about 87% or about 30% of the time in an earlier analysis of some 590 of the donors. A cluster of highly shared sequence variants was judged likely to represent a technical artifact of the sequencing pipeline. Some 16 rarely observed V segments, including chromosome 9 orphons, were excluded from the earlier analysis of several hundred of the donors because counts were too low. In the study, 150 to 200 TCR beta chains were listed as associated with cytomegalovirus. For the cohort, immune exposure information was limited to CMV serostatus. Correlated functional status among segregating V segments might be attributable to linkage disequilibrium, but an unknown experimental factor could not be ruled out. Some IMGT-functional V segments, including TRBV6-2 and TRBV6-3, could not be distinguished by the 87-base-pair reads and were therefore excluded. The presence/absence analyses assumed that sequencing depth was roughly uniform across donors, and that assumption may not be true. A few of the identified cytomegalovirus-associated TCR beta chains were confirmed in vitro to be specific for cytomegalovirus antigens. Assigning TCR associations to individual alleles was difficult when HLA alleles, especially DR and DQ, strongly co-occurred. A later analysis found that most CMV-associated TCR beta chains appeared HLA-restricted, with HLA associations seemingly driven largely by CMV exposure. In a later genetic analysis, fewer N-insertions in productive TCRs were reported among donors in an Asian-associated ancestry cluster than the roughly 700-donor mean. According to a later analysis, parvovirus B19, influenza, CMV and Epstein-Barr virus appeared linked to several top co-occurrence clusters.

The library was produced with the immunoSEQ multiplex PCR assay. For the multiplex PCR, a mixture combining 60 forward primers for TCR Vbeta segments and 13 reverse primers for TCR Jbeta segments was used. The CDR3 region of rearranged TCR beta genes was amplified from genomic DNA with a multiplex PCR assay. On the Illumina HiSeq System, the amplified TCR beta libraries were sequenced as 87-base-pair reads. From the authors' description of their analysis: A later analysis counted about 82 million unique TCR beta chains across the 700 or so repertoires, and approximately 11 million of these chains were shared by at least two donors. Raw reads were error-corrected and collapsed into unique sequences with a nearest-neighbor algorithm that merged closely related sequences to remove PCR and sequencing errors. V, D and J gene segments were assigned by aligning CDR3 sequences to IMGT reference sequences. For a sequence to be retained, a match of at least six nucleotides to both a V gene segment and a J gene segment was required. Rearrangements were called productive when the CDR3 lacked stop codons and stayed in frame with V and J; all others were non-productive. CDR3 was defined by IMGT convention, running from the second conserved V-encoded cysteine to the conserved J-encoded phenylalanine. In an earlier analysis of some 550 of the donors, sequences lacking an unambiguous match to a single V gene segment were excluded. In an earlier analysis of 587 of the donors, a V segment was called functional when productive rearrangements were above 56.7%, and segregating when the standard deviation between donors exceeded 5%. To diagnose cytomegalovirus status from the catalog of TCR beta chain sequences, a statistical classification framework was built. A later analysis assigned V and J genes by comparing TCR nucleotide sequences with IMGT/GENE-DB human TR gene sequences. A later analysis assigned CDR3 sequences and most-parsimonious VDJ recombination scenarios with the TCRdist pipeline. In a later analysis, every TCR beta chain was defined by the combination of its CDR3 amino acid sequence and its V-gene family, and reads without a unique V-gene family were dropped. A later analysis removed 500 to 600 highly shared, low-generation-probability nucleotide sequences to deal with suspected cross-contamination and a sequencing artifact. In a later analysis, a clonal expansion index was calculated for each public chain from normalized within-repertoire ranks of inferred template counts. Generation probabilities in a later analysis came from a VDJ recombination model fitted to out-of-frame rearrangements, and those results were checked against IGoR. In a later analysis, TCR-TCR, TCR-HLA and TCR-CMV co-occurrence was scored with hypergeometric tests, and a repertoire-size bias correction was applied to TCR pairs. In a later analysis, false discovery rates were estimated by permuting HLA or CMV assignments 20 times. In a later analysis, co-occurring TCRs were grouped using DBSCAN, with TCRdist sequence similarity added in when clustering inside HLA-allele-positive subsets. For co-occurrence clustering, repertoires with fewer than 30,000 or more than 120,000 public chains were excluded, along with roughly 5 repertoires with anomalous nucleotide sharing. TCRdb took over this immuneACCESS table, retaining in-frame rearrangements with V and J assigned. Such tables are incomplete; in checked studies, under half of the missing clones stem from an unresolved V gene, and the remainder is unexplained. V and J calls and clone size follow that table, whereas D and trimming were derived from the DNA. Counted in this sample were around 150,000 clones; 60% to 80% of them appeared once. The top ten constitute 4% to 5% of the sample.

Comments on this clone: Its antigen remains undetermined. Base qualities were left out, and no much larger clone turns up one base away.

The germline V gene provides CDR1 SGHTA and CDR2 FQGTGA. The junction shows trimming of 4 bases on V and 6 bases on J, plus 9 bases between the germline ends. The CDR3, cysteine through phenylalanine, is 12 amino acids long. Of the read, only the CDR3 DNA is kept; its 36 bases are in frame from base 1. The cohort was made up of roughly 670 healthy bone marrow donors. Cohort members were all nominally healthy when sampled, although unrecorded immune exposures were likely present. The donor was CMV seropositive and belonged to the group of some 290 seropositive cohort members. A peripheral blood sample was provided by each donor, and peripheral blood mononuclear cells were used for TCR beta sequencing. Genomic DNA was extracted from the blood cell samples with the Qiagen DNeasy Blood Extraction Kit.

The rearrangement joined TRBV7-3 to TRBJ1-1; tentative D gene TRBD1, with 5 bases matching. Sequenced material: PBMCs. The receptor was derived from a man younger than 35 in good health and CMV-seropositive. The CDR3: CASSSGGSEAFF. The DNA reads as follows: TGTGCCAGCAGCTCCGGGGGATCTGAAGCTTTCTTT.